Sequencing of this T cell receptor beta chain was carried out in a study of CD8 T cell repertoires and HIV-1 epitope variants. Across the whole study: T cells were stimulated with Twenty-five Gag and Nef peptides separately. Cultures ran about 9 days, with IL-2, IL-7 and IL-15 added on days 3 and 7.

The table came from immunoSEQ multiplex PCR; TCRdb's copy has only in-frame clones and leaves some out. Of about 4,800 clones listed, around 69% are singletons. The CDR3 totals 13 residues. V was clipped by 2 bases and J by 0 bases, with 2 bases between them. Germline V gene data show CDR1 as MDHEN and CDR2 as SYDVKM. In the case of this clone: Its matching antigen is unknown.

The origin of this receptor is a male donor with HIV. The rearrangement links TRBV28 to TRBJ2-4, with no clear D. The sample was cultured CD8+ T cells derived from PBMCs. CDR3 in DNA: TGTGCCAGCAGTTTAATAGCCAAAAACATTCAGTACTTC. Its translation: CASSLIAKNIQYF.